Below are 8 T cell receptor beta chains sequenced from a single sample in a study of blood T cell repertoires in COVID-19. Measured with immunoSEQ multiplex PCR; TCRdb has only the in-frame clones, and not every one. The sample lists a few hundred thousand clones; around 93% were seen once. Sequenced input: PBMCs or T cells enriched from blood (not recorded which). The receptor set was obtained from a human donor in a cohort exposed to, infected with or recovered from COVID-19 (not recorded which). The donor label of this sample is uncertain.

J is TRBJ2-7 and V is TRBV30, with 7 bases lining up with TRBD1. The CDR3 is 13 amino acids. Germline CDR1 and CDR2: GTSNPN and SVGIG (reference sequence). V dropped 2 bases and J dropped 4; count of bases not matched to a gene: 5. CDR3 bases: TGTGCCTGGAGTCCGCACAGGGGTTACGAGCAGTACTTC. It specifies CAWSPHRGYEQYF. Supplemented by reference TRBV30 and TRBJ2-7, the full variable domain reads SQTIHQWPATLVQPVGSPLSLECTVEGTSNPNLYWYRQAAGRGLQLLFYSVGIGQISSEVPQNLSASRPQDRQFILSSKKLLLSDSGFYLCAWSPHRGYEQYFGPGTRLTVT.

The gene calls are TRBV7-2 and TRBJ1-2; 8 bases are shared with TRBD1. The V gene's germline CDR1 is SGHTA and CDR2 FQGNSA. The CDR3 length is 16 residues. V dropped 6 bases and J dropped 4; count of bases not matched to a gene: 13. The CDR3 reads CASSSAATGGVYGYTF. The CDR3, as DNA: TGTGCCAGCAGTTCGGCCGCTACAGGGGGTGTCTATGGCTACACCTTC. Variable domain in full (rest from reference TRBV7-2 and TRBJ1-2): GAGVSQSPSNKVTEKGKDVELRCDPISGHTALYWYRQSLGQGLEFLIYFQGNSAPDKSGLPSDRFSAERTGGSVSTLTIQRTQQEDSAVYLCASSSAATGGVYGYTFGSGTRLTVV.

The gene calls are TRBV24-1 and TRBJ2-3; possible D gene TRBD2, 5 bases. CDR1 and CDR2 (germline): KGHDR, SFDVKD. Trimming removed 1 base from V and 1 base from J, with 8 bases in between. The CDR3 has 15 amino acids. DNA for the CDR3: TGTGCCACCAGTGATTTAAGTAGCGGCACAGATACGCAGTATTTT. This sequence encodes CATSDLSSGTDTQYF.

To note about this clone: Other DNA sequences in this sample translate to the same CDR3. This chain links TRBV5-6 with TRBJ2-1, with D perhaps matching TRBD2 (6 bases). CDR1 SGHDT and CDR2 YYEEEE come from the germline V gene. Trimming took off 2 bases at V and 7 bases at J, with 7 bases between the two ends. This CDR3 has 12 residues. CDR3 loop: CASSFGGNEQFF. The CDR3 DNA reads TGTGCCAGCAGCTTCGGAGGGAATGAGCAGTTCTTC.

J is TRBJ1-2 and V is TRBV25-1; TRBD1 aligns across 7 bases. V shed 7 bases and J 9 bases; nucleotides not matched to a gene: 8. This CDR3 spans 12 amino acids. CDR1 and CDR2 (germline): MGHDK, SYGVNS. CDR3 DNA sequence: TGTGCCAGCACCGCCGACAGGGTTAGCTACACCTTC. It yields the protein CASTADRVSYTF.

CDR3 sequence: CASSMFSGQGAYEQYF. In DNA, the CDR3 is TGTGCCAGTAGTATGTTCTCCGGACAGGGGGCCTACGAGCAGTACTTC. This chain connects TRBV19 to TRBJ2-7; 10 nucleotides line up with TRBD1. Losses at the gene ends were 3 bases for V and 2 bases for J; bases not matched to a gene: 7. The CDR3 totals 16 residues. The germline gives CDR1 LNHDA, CDR2 SQIVND (reference sequence).

The rearrangement uses TRBV27 and TRBJ2-2, with 9 bases that match TRBD2. J lost 5 bases, V lost 3 bases, and 1 base had no gene match. CDR1 is MNHEY and CDR2 is SMNVEV in the germline V gene (reference sequence). The CDR3 is 14 residues long. CDR3 sequence: CASSFLAGTGELFF. The CDR3 DNA sequence: TGTGCCAGCAGTTTCCTAGCGGGGACCGGGGAGCTGTTTTTT.

The chain is built from TRBV5-1 and TRBJ1-1; the match to TRBD1 covers 7 bases. From germline, CDR1 is SGHRS and CDR2 YFSETQ. The CDR3 runs to 14 residues. Losses at the gene ends were 3 bases for V and 1 base for J; bases not matched to a gene: 3. This CDR3 reads CASSWGTANTEAFF. The CDR3 DNA follows: TGCGCCAGCAGCTGGGGGACAGCGAACACTGAAGCTTTCTTT.